This TCR beta chain was found in a study of blood T cell repertoires in COVID-19. Assay: immunoSEQ multiplex PCR; the TCRdb copy retains only in-frame clones and omits some. The table includes 150,000 to 200,000 clones, 65% to 85% detected once. This CDR3 comprises 16 residues. Trimming removed 5 bases at V and 1 base at J, with 16 bases between. Germline loops: CDR1 SEHNR, CDR2 FQNEAQ (reference sequence). What was sequenced was peripheral blood. This receptor was taken from a man aged 60 to 69 with active or convalescent COVID-19. The V call is TRBV7-9, the J call TRBJ2-3; D possibly corresponds to TRBD2 (5 bases). The CDR3 is CASSHLRAGRTDTQYF. The CDR3 nucleotides read TGTGCCAGCAGCCATCTGAGGGCGGGCCGCACAGATACGCAGTATTTT.